This TCR beta chain was sequenced in a study of long-term antiretroviral therapy in people with HIV (dated by TCRdb to the early 2020s). Turning to the overall study: The earliest samples were collected roughly a decade before the 2015 WHO recommendation for immediate ART, at a time when ART was usually postponed until CD4 counts fell. From 30 adults with confirmed HIV infection, the cohort provided 192 cryopreserved PBMC samples, gathered serially across a mean of around six years (range 1-12). A retrospective serial study tested whether changes in peripheral blood TRB repertoire composition and diversity were associated with ART initiation and durable HIV suppression. Among the approximately 30 participants with HIV, about a dozen were female. Test extractions of a monoclonal T-cell line alongside about 30 polyclonal samples showed no cross-contamination during QIAcube processing. On the study overall, not on this receptor specifically: Unsorted PBMC were profiled instead of sorted CD4+ and CD8+ T cells because pre-ART samples had limited cell numbers. Expanded TRB clones identified before ART initiation dominated the repertoire at all time points, although this dominance fluctuated and declined in many PLHIV after ART. CDR3 length ranges in HIV repertoires were narrower than in controls, and network structure suggested an antigen-experienced repertoire with only a slight naive shift after ART. Inferences about post-ART repertoire changes were limited because no data were available on ART adherence, viral resistance or therapy changes. The samples span the years 2004 to 2017, and the ART regimens used may be less effective than current regimens. Since PBMC availability was limited, sequencing covered only the TCR beta chain, with no alpha chain pairing. Starting ART was linked to a significant rise in TRB diversity, yet even after long-term ART the diversity remained significantly lower than in transplant donor controls.

The junction carries 11 bases between V and J, which are trimmed by 0 bases and 5 bases respectively. CDR1 SGHAT and CDR2 FQNNGV are derived from the germline V gene. The CDR3 sequence holds 14 residues, the cysteine and phenylalanine included. Here the CDR3 DNA is all that survives: 42 bases in frame from base 1. The immunoSEQ hsTCRB v3.0 assay was used at survey level resolution to sequence the TRB variable region. The target sequencing depth for TRB was about 40,000-55,000 T-cell genomes per sample. TRB libraries were pooled and sequenced on an Illumina MiSeq using a v3 150-cycle kit. The paper's data handling went like this. Repertoire analysis was run in R within a reproducible Nextflow workflow that covered QC, data transformation and analysis. LymphoSeq2, an R package for AIRR-Seq data exploration, was used to implement custom analyses. After excluding a few samples that yielded fewer than 5000 total TRB sequences, approximately 170 HIV repertoires remained for analysis. Of the roughly 180 retained HIV repertoires, almost 60 were collected before and approximately 130 after ART initiation. Repertoires were downsampled to 5000 TRB nucleotide sequences, and summary statistics were averaged over 100 downsampling iterations. The analysis kept only TRB sequences whose CDR3 regions were at least seven amino acids long. Diversity was assessed using a clonality score derived from Shannon entropy and using the Gini coefficient. In the repertoire networks, any two of the top 5000 CDR3 amino acid sequences were connected whenever the two sequences differed by an edit distance of one. For TRB CDR3 amino acid sequences, antigen specificity groups and MHC restriction were predicted with GLIPH2. To flag known associations with CMV, EBV, HIV or tissue antigens, CDR3 amino acid sequences were compared against VDJdb and McPAS-TCR. Pre-ART, post-ART and control groups were compared with Wilcoxon signed-rank tests and Holm-Bonferroni correction. TCRdb stores this immuneACCESS table with in-frame sequences only. Part of the clones is absent; in the studies checked, under half of the shortfall reflects unresolved V genes, and no reason is known for the rest. The V and J calls and clone size are taken from that table; D and trimming were inferred from the DNA. The sample table holds about 17,000 clones, of which around nine tenths were seen once. The ten largest clones add up to less than 15% of the sample.

About this clone: It has no known antigen specificity. No much larger clone is present one base from it, and per-base qualities are unavailable.

To be included, a participant needed at least one PBMC sample from before ART initiation plus at least two post-ART samples. Every participant with HIV received treatment in the United States of America. Before DNA extraction, cryopreserved samples of about 1-10 million PBMC were thawed and washed. At the time of the earliest PBMC sample, participants with HIV were aged between about 23 and 54 years. PBMC samples were contributed by each participant from 1-4 timepoints before ART initiation and 2-8 timepoints after ART initiation, with a median of 7 samples. Serial HIV viral load, CD4+ T-cell count, ART history and demographic data were obtained for every participant. Using a Qiagen kit on a QIAcube, genomic DNA was extracted from unsorted PBMC, with samples processed in batches of 12.

Source: unsorted PBMCs, taken 6.9 years after starting antiretroviral therapy. The receptor chain draws on TRBV11-2 and TRBJ2-7, with no D gene named confidently. The sequence came from a man aged 45 to 65 with HIV. The CDR3 loop reads CASSLDFDGNEQYF. Here is the DNA: TGTGCCAGCAGCTTAGATTTCGATGGGAACGAGCAGTACTTC.